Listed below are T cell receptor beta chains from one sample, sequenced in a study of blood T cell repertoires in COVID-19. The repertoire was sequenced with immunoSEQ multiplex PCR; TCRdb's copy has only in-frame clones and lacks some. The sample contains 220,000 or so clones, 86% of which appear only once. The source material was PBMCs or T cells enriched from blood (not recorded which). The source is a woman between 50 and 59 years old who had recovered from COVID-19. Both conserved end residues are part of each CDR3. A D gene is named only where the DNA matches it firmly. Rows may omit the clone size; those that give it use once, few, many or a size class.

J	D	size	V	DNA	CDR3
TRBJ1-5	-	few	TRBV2	TGTGCCAGCAGTGAGACCAGGGTGGGAAGTCAGCCCCAGCATTTT	CASSETRVGSQPQHF
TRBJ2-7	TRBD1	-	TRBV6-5	TGTGCCAGCAGTTACGCCCGGACAGGGGGCGCCTACGAGCAGTACTTC	CASSYARTGGAYEQYF
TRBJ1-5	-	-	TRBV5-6	TGTGCCAGCAGCTTGCGAACAGGCCATAGCAATCAGCCCCAGCATTTT	CASSLRTGHSNQPQHF
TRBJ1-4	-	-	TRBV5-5	TGTGCCAGCAGCCACGTGGGGGAGGCACATGAAAAACTGTTTTTT	CASSHVGEAHEKLFF
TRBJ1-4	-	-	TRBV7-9	TGTGCCAGCAGCAATCTCGGGGTGAATGAAAAACTGTTTTTT	CASSNLGVNEKLFF
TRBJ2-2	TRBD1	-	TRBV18	TGTGCCAGCCCATCGACAGGGGGCAGCACCGGGGAGCTGTTTTTT	CASPSTGGSTGELFF
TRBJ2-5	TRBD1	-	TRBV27	TGTGCCAGCAGCCCCGTCCCAGGGGGCCAAGAGACCCAGTACTTC	CASSPVPGGQETQYF
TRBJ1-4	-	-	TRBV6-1	TGTGCCAGCAGTGAAGCTAGGCAGGGACAAGGGAATGAAAAACTGTTTTTT	CASSEARQGQGNEKLFF
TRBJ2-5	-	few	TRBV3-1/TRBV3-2	TGTGCCAGCAGCCGGGAAACAGGGAAAGTGGGCGAGACCCAGTACTTC	CASSRETGKVGETQYF
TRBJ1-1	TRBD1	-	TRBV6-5	TGTGCCAGCAGTAAACAGGGGTACACTGAAGCTTTCTTT	CASSKQGYTEAFF
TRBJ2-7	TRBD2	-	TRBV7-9	TGTGCCAGCAGCTCCTCCGGGGGGGCCTACGAGCAGTACTTC	CASSSSGGAYEQYF
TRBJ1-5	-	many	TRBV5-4	TGTGCCAGCAGCAAACAGGGATCTGAGAAGCCCCAGCATTTT	CASSKQGSEKPQHF
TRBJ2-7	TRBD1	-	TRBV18	TGTGCCAGCTCACCACAAAGAGGACAGGGGGTGTACGAGCAGTACTTC	CASSPQRGQGVYEQYF
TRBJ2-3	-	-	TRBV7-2	TGTGCCAGCAGTCATAGCGTAGATACGCAGTATTTT	CASSHSVDTQYF
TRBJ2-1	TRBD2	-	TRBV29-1	TGCAGCGTTGAAGACCTCTCGGGGGGTTTTGTGGATGAGCAGTTCTTC	CSVEDLSGGFVDEQFF
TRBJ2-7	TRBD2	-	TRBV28	TGTGCCAGCAGTTCCCCGACTAGCGGGGGCCTCTACGAGCAGTACTTC	CASSSPTSGGLYEQYF
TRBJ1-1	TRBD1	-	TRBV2	TGTGCCAGCAGTCGGCAGGGGGCAATGAACACTGAAGCTTTCTTT	CASSRQGAMNTEAFF
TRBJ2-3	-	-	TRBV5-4	TGTGCCAGCAGCTTATCCATTGGCACAGATACGCAGTATTTT	CASSLSIGTDTQYF
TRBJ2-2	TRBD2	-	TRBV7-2	TGTGCCAGCAGCTTAGCTGCTAGCGGGAGAACCGGGGAGCTGTTTTTT	CASSLAASGRTGELFF
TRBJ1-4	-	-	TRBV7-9	TGTGCCAGCAGCTTACAGGAATTTAGAACTAATGAAAAACTGTTTTTT	CASSLQEFRTNEKLFF
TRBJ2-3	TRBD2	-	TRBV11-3	TGTGCCAGCAGCTTGGGACTAGCGGAACCCACAGATACGCAGTATTTT	CASSLGLAEPTDTQYF
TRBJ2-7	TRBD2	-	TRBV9	TGTGCCAGCAGTCAAGGACTAGCGGGAGTATACTACGAGCAGTACTTC	CASSQGLAGVYYEQYF
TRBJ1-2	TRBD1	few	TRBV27	TGTGCCACCTCGACAGGGCCTAACTATGGCTACACCTTC	CATSTGPNYGYTF
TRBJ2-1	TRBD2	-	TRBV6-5	TGTGCCAGCAGTCCTCTTGCGGGGGGGCATAATGAGCAGTTCTTC	CASSPLAGGHNEQFF
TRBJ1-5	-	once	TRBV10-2	TGCGCCAGCAGTCAGACACATAGCAATCAGCCCCAGCATTTT	CASSQTHSNQPQHF
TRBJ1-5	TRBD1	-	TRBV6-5	TGTGCCAGCAGGACAGACAGGGGCGGCAATCAGCCCCAGCATTTT	CASRTDRGGNQPQHF
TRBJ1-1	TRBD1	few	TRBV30	TGTGCCTGGAGTGAAAAGACGACAGGGTCCCCTGAAGCTTTCTTT	CAWSEKTTGSPEAFF
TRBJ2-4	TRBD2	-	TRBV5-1	TGCGCCAGCAGCTTGGGTGTGGTAGCGGGAGGGGGAAACATTCAGTACTTC	CASSLGVVAGGGNIQYF
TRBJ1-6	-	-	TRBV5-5	TGTGCCAGCAGCTTCCACACAGGGAGCAACAATTCACCCCTCCACTTT	CASSFHTGSNNSPLHF
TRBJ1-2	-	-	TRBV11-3	TGTGCCAGCAGCCAACAGGGCTATGGCTACACCTTC	CASSQQGYGYTF
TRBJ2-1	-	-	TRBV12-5	TGTGCTAGTGGTCTTACAGGATACAATGAGCAGTTCTTC	CASGLTGYNEQFF